Detailed here is one TCR beta chain. The antigen remains undetermined. This sample was included in a study of T cell responses to AZD1222 COVID-19 vaccine. Overall study results and limits: Only a handful of AZD1222 recipients, several in all, had baseline seropositivity. Mapped onto spike, vaccine-associated CD4 TCRs spanned it and were dominant at 160-218 and 743-854. In a largely white British group with more females than males, clonal diversity was possibly underestimated. Sampling that yielded the repertoires occurred only after the peak T cell response.

Here immunoSEQ multiplex PCR was the method, and the copy in TCRdb shows in-frame clones only, minus some. The sample includes about 130,000 clones, 93% of them seen just once. The CDR3 length is 15 residues. Deletions cut 7 bases from V and 6 bases from J, with 18 bases between. CDR1 is LNHDA, CDR2 SQIVND, per germline (reference sequence). This chain joins TRBV19 and TRBJ2-2, with D possibly being TRBD2 (6 bases). The origin of this receptor is an adult in good health. The sequencing here drew on peripheral blood, taken on day 0 of AZD1222 vaccination. The CDR3 sequence: CASTGGEEESGELFF. The CDR3, as DNA: TGTGCCAGTACAGGCGGGGAGGAGGAATCCGGGGAGCTGTTTTTT.